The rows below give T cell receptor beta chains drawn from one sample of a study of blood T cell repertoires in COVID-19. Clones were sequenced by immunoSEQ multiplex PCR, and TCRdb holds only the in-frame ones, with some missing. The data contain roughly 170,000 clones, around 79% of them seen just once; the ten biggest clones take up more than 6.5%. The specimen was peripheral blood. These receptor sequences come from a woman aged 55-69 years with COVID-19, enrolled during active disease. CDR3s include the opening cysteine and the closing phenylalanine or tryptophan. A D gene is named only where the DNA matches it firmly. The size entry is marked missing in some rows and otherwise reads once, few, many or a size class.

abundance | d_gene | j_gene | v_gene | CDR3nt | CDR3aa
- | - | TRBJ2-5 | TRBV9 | TGTGCCAGCAGCCCGAGACTAGGGTCGGGGCCAGAGACCCAGTACTTC | CASSPRLGSGPETQYF
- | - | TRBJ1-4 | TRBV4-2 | TGTGCCAGCAGATCCAACACGGGGGAGTGGGAAAAACTGTTTTTT | CASRSNTGEWEKLFF
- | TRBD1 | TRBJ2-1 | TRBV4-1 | TGCGCCAGCAGCCAACCCCCGGGCAGGGGGAGTGAGCAGTTCTTC | CASSQPPGRGSEQFF
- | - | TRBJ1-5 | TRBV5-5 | TGTGCCAGCAGCAAAGGGACCGGGGGGCAGCCCCAGCATTTT | CASSKGTGGQPQHF
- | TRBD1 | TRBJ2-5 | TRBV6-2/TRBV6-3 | TGTGCCAGCAGCCACAGACAGGGGGCGGAGACCCAGTACTTC | CASSHRQGAETQYF
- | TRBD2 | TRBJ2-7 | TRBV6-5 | TGTGCCAGCAGTTACGCTGGCGGGGGGCGGATCTACGAGCAGTACTTC | CASSYAGGGRIYEQYF
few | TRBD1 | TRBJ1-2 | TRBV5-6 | TGTGCCAGCAGCTTGTGGGACAGCTTCTTCGTCTTC | CASSLWDSFFVF
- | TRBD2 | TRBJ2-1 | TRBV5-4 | TGTGCCAGCAGCGTAAGCGGGGGGGCCTACAATGAGCAGTTCTTC | CASSVSGGAYNEQFF
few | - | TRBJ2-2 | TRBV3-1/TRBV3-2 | TGTGCCAGCAGCCAACAGGGGTTAAACGGGGAGCTGTTTTTT | CASSQQGLNGELFF
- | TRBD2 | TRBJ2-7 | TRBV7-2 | TGTGCCAGCAGCACAGGACTAGCGGGAACCTACGAGCAGTACTTC | CASSTGLAGTYEQYF
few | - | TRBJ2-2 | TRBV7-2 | TGTGCCAGCAGCTTAGTTGGGGGCAGCGGGGAGCTGTTTTTT | CASSLVGGSGELFF
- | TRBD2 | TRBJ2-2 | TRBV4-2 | TGTGCCAGCAGCCCTCAGACTAGCGGGAACACCGGGGAGCTGTTTTTT | CASSPQTSGNTGELFF
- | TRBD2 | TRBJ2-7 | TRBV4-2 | TGTGCCAGCAGCCAAGATATAGGTCTCCAAGCGGGAGCGGGCTCCGAGCAGTACTTC | CASSQDIGLQAGAGSEQYF
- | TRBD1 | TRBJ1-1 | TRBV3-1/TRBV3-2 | TGTGCCAGCAGCCTTTTACAGGGGACAGTTATGAACACTGAAGCTTTCTTT | CASSLLQGTVMNTEAFF
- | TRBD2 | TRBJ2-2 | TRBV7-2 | TGTGCCAGCAGCCTTAGCGGGACCCGGACCGGGGAGCTGTTTTTT | CASSLSGTRTGELFF
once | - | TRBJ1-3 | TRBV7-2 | TGTGCCAGCAGCTTAGTAGGGGGCTCTGGAAACACCATATATTTT | CASSLVGGSGNTIYF
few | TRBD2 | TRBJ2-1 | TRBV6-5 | TGTGCCAGCAGTCGGGAGGGCGAATGGAATGAGCAGTTCTTC | CASSREGEWNEQFF
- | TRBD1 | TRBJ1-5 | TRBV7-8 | TGTGCCAGCAGCGGTGACAGGGCAAGCAATCAGCCCCAGCATTTT | CASSGDRASNQPQHF
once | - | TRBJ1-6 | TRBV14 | TGTGCCAGCAGCCAAGATGGGGGGTTCATCGGTTCACCCCTCCACTTT | CASSQDGGFIGSPLHF
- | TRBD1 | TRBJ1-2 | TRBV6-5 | TGTGCCAGCAGAGGGACAGCCTATGGCTACACCTTC | CASRGTAYGYTF
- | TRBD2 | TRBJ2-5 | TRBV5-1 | TGCGCCAGCAAACTTTTAGCGGGGGGAACCGGGGAGACCCAGTACTTC | CASKLLAGGTGETQYF
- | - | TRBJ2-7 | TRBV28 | TGTGCCAGCAGTTCATCCTACGAGCAGTACTTC | CASSSSYEQYF
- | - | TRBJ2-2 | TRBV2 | TGTGCCAGCAGTGTTCGCGACTTTAACACCGGGGAGCTGTTTTTT | CASSVRDFNTGELFF
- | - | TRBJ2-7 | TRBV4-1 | TGCGCCAGCAGCCCCCGGACACCTCTTCAGGGGCCCACCGCCTACGAGCAGTACTTC | CASSPRTPLQGPTAYEQYF
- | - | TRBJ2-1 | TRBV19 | TGTGCCAGGACTAGAACCCATGAGCAGTTCTTC | CARTRTHEQFF
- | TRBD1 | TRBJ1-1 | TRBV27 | TGTGCCAGCAGAACGATTGGGGACAGGGGTACGGGTACTGAAGCTTTCTTT | CASRTIGDRGTGTEAFF
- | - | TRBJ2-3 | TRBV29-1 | TGCAGCGGTAGGACAGTAGATACGCAGTATTTT | CSGRTVDTQYF
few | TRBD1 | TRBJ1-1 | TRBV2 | TGTGCCAGCAGTGAAGGGGGACAGGCCACTGAAGCTTTCTTT | CASSEGGQATEAFF
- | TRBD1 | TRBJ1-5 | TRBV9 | TGTGCCAGCAGTGATGGGACAGGGGGCGTTCAGCCCCAGCATTTT | CASSDGTGGVQPQHF
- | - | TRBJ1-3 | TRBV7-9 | TGTGCCAGCAGCCCGGACAGCTCTGGAAACACCATATATTTT | CASSPDSSGNTIYF
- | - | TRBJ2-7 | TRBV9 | TGTGCCAGCAGCGTTGGTGTAAGGGGCTTACCACACTTC | CASSVGVRGLPHF
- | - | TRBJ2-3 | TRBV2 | TGTGCCAGCAGTGAGAGGGGGGGTAGCACAGATACGCAGTATTTT | CASSERGGSTDTQYF
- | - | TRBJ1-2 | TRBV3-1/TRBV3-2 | TGTGCCAGCAGCCACGCAGGGAACTATGGCTACACCTTC | CASSHAGNYGYTF
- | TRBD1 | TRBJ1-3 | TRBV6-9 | TGTGCCAGCGACGGGACAGACGGAAACACCATATATTTT | CASDGTDGNTIYF
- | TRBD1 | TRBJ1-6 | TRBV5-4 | TGTGCCAGCAGCTTGGGGGGTGGGGGACAGCGTAATTCACCCCTCCACTTT | CASSLGGGGQRNSPLHF
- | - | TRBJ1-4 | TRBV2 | TGTGCCAGCATCAACGGGGGGGATGAAAAACTGTTTTTT | CASINGGDEKLFF
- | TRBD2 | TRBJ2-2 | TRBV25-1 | TGTGCCAGCAGTGCATTGACTAGCGGGGGGTCTCATGGCGGGGAGCTGTTTTTT | CASSALTSGGSHGGELFF
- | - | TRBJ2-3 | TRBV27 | TGTGCCAGCAGTTTATTGTTTGGTATCGACAGGACAGATACGCAGTATTTT | CASSLLFGIDRTDTQYF
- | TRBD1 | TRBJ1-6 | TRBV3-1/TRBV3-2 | TGTGCCAGCAGCCCGGGACAGGATAATTCACCCCTCCACTTT | CASSPGQDNSPLHF
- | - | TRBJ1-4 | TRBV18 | TGTGCCAGCTCAGAGTCTAGGTCAACTAATGAAAAACTGTTTTTT | CASSESRSTNEKLFF